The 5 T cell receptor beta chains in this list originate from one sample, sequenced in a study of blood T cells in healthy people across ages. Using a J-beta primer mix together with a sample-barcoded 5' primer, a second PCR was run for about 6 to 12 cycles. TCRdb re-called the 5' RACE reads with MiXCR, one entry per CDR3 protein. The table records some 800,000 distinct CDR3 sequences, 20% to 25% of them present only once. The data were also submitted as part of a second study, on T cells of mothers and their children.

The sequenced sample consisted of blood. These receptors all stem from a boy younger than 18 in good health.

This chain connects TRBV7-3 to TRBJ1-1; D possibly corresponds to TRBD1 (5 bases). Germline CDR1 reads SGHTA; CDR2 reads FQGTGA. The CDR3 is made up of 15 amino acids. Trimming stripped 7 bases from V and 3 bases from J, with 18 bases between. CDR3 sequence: CASNFTFSGDTEAFF. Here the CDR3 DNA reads TGTGCCAGCAACTTTACCTTTTCGGGGGACACTGAAGCTTTCTTT. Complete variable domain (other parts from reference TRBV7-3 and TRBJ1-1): GAGVSQTPSNKVTEKGKYVELRCDPISGHTALYWYRQSLGQGPEFLIYFQGTGAADDSGLPNDRFFAVRPEGSVSTLKIQRTERGDSAVYLCASNFTFSGDTEAFFGQGTRLTVV.

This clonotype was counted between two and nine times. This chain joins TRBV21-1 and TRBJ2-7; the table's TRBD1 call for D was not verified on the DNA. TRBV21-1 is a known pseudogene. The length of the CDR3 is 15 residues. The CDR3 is CASITQGNQAYEQYF. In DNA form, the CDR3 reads TGTGCCAGCATTACGCAGGGGAACCAGGCCTACGAGCAGTACTTC.

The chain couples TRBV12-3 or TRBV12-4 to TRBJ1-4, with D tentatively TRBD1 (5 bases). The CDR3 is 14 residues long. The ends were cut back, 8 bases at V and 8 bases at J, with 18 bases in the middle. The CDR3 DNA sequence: TGTGCCAGCGCTGCGACCAGGGATGACGAAAAACTGTTTTTT. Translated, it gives CASAATRDDEKLFF.

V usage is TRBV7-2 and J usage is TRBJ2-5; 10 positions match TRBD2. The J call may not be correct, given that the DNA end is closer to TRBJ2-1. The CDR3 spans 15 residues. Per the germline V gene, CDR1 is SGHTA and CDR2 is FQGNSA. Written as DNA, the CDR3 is TGTGCCAGCAGCTTAGAAGCTAGCGGGGGCCGTGAGCAGTTCTTC. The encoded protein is CASSLEASGGREQFF.

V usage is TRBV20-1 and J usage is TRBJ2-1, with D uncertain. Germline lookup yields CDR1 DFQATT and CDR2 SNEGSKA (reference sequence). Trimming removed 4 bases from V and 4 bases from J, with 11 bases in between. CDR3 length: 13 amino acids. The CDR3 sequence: CSATLDGYNEQFF. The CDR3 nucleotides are TGCAGTGCTACCCTCGACGGTTACAATGAGCAGTTCTTC.